This TCR beta chain stems from a study of blood T cells in healthy people across ages. Sample-barcoded 5' priming and a J-beta primer mix drove a second PCR of about 6 to 12 cycles. MiXCR was run by TCRdb on the 5' RACE reads, yielding one entry per CDR3 protein. The sample carries hundreds of thousands of distinct CDR3 sequences, around 38% recorded once. To note about this clonotype: Its antigen is currently unknown.

V lost 3 bases and J 2 bases, leaving 13 bases between the germline ends. Germline V gene lookup returns CDR1 KGHDR and CDR2 SFDVKD. There are 16 residues in the CDR3. Points from the study as a whole: Comparison with aged donors showed that long-lived donors had more naive CD4+ cells and higher diversity. The study could not conclusively compare naive and antigen-experienced cells, given its unsorted PBMCs.

The sequencing sample was made of blood. The receptor was derived from a man older than 75 in good health. The chain carries TRBV24-1 and TRBJ2-1; tentatively, D is TRBD1 or TRBD2 (6 bases each). The CDR3 sequence: CATSDPVRGPYNEQFF. The CDR3, as DNA: TGTGCCACCAGTGATCCCGTCCGGGGGCCCTACAATGAGCAGTTCTTC.